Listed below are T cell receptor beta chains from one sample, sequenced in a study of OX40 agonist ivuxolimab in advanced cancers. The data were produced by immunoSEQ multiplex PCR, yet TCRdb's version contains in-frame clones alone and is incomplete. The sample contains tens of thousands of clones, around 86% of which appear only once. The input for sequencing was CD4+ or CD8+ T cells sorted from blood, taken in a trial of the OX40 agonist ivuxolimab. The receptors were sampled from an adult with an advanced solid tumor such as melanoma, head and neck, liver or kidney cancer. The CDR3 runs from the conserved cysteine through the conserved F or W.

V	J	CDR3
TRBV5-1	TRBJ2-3	CASSLKSGDTQYF
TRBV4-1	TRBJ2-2	CASSQRGQVNTGELFF
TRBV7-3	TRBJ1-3	CASSLDGGGNTIYF
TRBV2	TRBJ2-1	CASRSGESSYNEQFF
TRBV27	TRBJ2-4	CASTSSGTELAKNIQYF
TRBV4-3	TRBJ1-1	CASSQDSRAVNTEAFF
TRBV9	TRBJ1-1	CASSADNTEAFF
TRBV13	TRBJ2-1	CASSLSSRGGLNEQFF
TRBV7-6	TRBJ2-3	CASSFFEGGGTDTQYF
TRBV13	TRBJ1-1	CASSLRGFTEAFF
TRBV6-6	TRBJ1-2	CASSKGVGFYGYTF
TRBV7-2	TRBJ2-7	CASSSEHRRSYEQYF
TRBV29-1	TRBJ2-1	CSVEDSSYNEQFF
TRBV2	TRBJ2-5	CARMTPREVQETQYF
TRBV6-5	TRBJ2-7	CASSYSQGAYEQYF